This TCR beta chain comes out of a study of radiation and T cells in renal cell carcinoma. Profiling relied on immunoSEQ multiplex PCR, and the TCRdb table lists in-frame clones only, not all of them. The data contain approximately 120,000 clones, around 83% of them singletons. The time point is: baseline pretreatment blood. The treatment is: 15 Gy SBRT to primary tumor, nephrectomy 4 weeks later. The tumor was a clear cell renal cell carcinoma. Sequences were derived from blood, sampled from a patient whose treatment included radiotherapy and nephrectomy. The sequence was collected from a woman aged 60 to 75 with renal cell carcinoma.

Here the CDR3 DNA reads TGTGCCAGCAGTGAAGTTTTAGCGGCTTCCTACGAGCAGTACTTC. Translation: CASSEVLAASYEQYF. The chain links TRBV6-1 to TRBJ2-7; a weak D match, TRBD2 (6 bases). Looked up from germline, CDR1 is MNHNS and CDR2 is SASEGT. Trimming took 1 base from V and 1 from J, leaving 11 bases between them. This CDR3 is 15 amino acids long.